This T cell receptor (beta chain) came from a study of T cell clonotyping in hematopoietic cell transplantation. Worth noting for this clone: The antigen is unknown.

Clones were read by immunoSEQ multiplex PCR, and TCRdb kept only the in-frame ones, dropping some. The table records under 15,000 clones, 80% to 95% of them present only once. Trimming removed 7 bases from V and 1 base from J; junction bases left unmatched: 5. Germline V CDR1 and CDR2: MNHEY, SMNVEV (reference sequence). The CDR3 has 15 residues. Broader study findings: At the given depth, recipient repertoires were over 95% de novo clonotypes. Pathologically expanded recipient clonotypes increased progressively from day 30 to day 180 as diversity fell. Cells were unsorted, so CD4 and CD8 contributions were not separated.

The V gene is TRBV27, the J gene TRBJ2-1; 9 bases align to TRBD2. The TCR comes from a man aged 25 to 40 in good health. Some clones in this sample may be carry-over from other donors' samples. Sequencing was done on a sample of peripheral blood mononuclear cells. Here the CDR3 reads CASTTLAGSYNEQFF. The CDR3, as DNA: TGTGCCAGCACTACCCTAGCGGGGTCCTACAATGAGCAGTTCTTC.